This T cell receptor (beta chain) was recorded in a study of CD8 T cells in ankylosing spondylitis. Study outcomes and limitations: Ankylosing spondylitis blood appeared to carry a characteristic TCR beta motif of under ten highly homologous variants. With a CD8+ phenotype, disease-linked clones were relatively rare in peripheral blood. There was reportedly significant enrichment of clones that were disease-linked in matched ankylosing spondylitis synovial fluid. In reactive arthritis synovial fluid and blood, some motif variants had been reported before.

As for this clonotype: Its matching antigen is unknown.

Trimming took 3 bases from V and 2 from J, leaving 7 bases between them. CDR1 and CDR2 from the germline V gene are MGHRA and YSYEKL. This CDR3 has 13 residues. Generation of TCR beta libraries employed quantitative 5'-RACE incorporating molecular barcodes. MiXCR, run by TCRdb on the 5' RACE reads, gives a single entry per CDR3 protein. This repertoire shows tens of thousands of distinct CDR3 sequences, about 8.1% found once; its top ten account for about 31%. Material: blood, either unsorted or a sorted T cell fraction (not recorded which). The clonotype comes from a male donor with ankylosing spondylitis. V gene TRBV4-1 combines with J gene TRBJ2-5, with D unclear. The DNA of the CDR3 is TGCGCCAGCAGCCATCGGGTTCAAGAGACCCAGTACTTC. This sequence encodes CASSHRVQETQYF.